One sample yielded the 15 T cell receptor beta chains listed below, sequenced in a study of CD8 T cells in ankylosing spondylitis. Using its own MiXCR run on the 5' RACE reads, TCRdb lists one record per CDR3 protein. The profile shows a few hundred thousand distinct CDR3 sequences, 20% of them singletons. Sequencing was performed on blood, either unsorted or a sorted T cell fraction (not recorded which). The receptors were gathered from a male donor with ankylosing spondylitis or in good health (not recorded which).

This clonotype was counted a few times. The CDR3 DNA sequence: TGTGCCAGCTCACCAAGGGCCAGGGCGGAAGCTTTCTTT. Its protein product is CASSPRARAEAFF. The chain has TRBV18 and TRBJ1-1; D is perhaps TRBD1 (5 bases). CDR1 and CDR2 from the germline V gene are KGHSH and LQKENI. Deletions cut 2 bases from V and 8 bases from J, with 12 bases between. The CDR3 extends over 13 amino acids.

In this sample, this clonotype turned up many times. The V gene is TRBV29-1, the J gene TRBJ2-7; a weak D match, TRBD1 (6 bases). V gave up 5 bases and J gave up 6 bases, with 14 bases separating them. Germline V gene sequence: CDR1 SQVTM, CDR2 ANQGSEA. The CDR3 length is 12 residues. This chain's CDR3 is CSVRTGFGEQYV. The DNA for the CDR3 is TGCAGCGTTCGTACAGGGTTTGGCGAGCAGTACGTC.

The CDR3, as DNA: TGTGCCAGCAGTTTAGGTTTGGGTGGTGGCTACACCTTC. Amino acid sequence: CASSLGLGGGYTF. This sequence joins TRBV12-3 or TRBV12-4 and TRBJ1-2; D is unclear. V lost 1 base to trimming and J lost 7 bases, with 10 bases between them. This CDR3 region has 13 residues.

V usage is TRBV3-1 and J usage is TRBJ1-1; D gene uncertain. Germline V lookup: CDR1 LGHDT, CDR2 YNNKEL (reference sequence). V gave up 0 bases and J gave up 6 bases, with 14 bases separating them. The CDR3 covers 15 residues. The CDR3 coding sequence is TGTGCCAGCAGCCAAGATTTAGTGGAGCCCGCTGAAGCTTTCTTT. Amino acid sequence: CASSQDLVEPAEAFF. Together with reference TRBV3-1 and TRBJ1-1, the CDR3 gives the full variable domain: DTAVSQTPKYLVTQMGNDKSIKCEQNLGHDTMYWYKQDSKKFLKIMFSYNNKELIINETVPNRFSPKSPDKAHLNLHINSLELGDSAVYFCASSQDLVEPAEAFFGQGTRLTVV.

The rearrangement links TRBV7-2 to TRBJ2-1; 8 positions match TRBD1. The CDR3 contains 15 residues. Germline V gene data show CDR1 as SGHTA and CDR2 as FQGNSA. V gave up 5 bases and J gave up 4 bases; unmatched junction bases: 7. This chain's CDR3 is CASSPTGQVYNEQFF. The CDR3 bases are TGTGCCAGCAGCCCGACGGGACAGGTTTACAATGAGCAGTTCTTC.

This clonotype occurred a few times. The chain couples TRBV20-1 to TRBJ2-2, with 9 bases lining up with TRBD1. Germline V gives CDR1 DFQATT, CDR2 SNEGSKA (reference sequence). CDR3 length equals 16 residues. Losses at the gene ends were 4 bases for V and 0 bases for J; bases not matched to a gene: 6. This CDR3 reads CSATVDRGANTGELFF. CDR3 DNA: TGCAGTGCTACAGTGGACAGGGGAGCGAACACCGGGGAGCTGTTTTTT.

The J gene is TRBJ1-4, the V gene TRBV5-5; D is undetermined. The CDR3 runs 14 residues. V lost 4 bases to trimming and J lost 1 base, with 8 bases between them. From germline, CDR1 is SGHKS and CDR2 YYEKEE (reference sequence). DNA for the CDR3: TGTGCCAGCAGCCGGCCGGGAACTAATGAAAAACTGTTTTTT. Translated: CASSRPGTNEKLFF.

This chain uses TRBV29-1 with TRBJ2-1; 13 bases line up with TRBD2. This CDR3 is built from 15 residues. Germline values: CDR1 SQVTM, CDR2 ANQGSEA. The J segment lost 5 bases and the V segment lost 3 bases, leaving 4 bases of the junction unmatched. CDR3 in amino acids: CSVDFGTSGNNEQFF. The CDR3 nucleotides are TGCAGCGTTGATTTTGGGACTAGCGGGAACAATGAGCAGTTCTTC.

This clonotype came up a few times. This sequence joins TRBV30 and TRBJ2-1; D unclear. V was pared by 1 base and J by 7 bases, with 11 bases between. The CDR3 covers 13 residues. Per germline, CDR1 GTSNPN and CDR2 SVGIG (reference sequence). The CDR3 loop is CAWSGQVGNEQFF. For the CDR3, the DNA is TGTGCCTGGAGTGGGCAGGTGGGGAATGAGCAGTTCTTC.

The chain carries TRBV7-3 and TRBJ2-3; D not resolved. The length of the CDR3 is 16 residues. Germline V gene lookup returns CDR1 SGHTA and CDR2 FQGTGA. V gave up 5 bases and J gave up 0 bases, with 15 bases separating them. The CDR3: CASSQARTSSTDTQYF. CDR3 bases: TGTGCCAGCAGCCAAGCTAGAACTTCAAGCACAGATACGCAGTATTTT.

V gene TRBV7-2 combines with J gene TRBJ2-3, with D possibly being TRBD2 (5 bases). The CDR3 has 16 amino acids. V shed 2 bases and J shed 0 bases, with 12 bases lying between them. Germline V CDR1 and CDR2: SGHTA, FQGNSA. CDR3 bases: TGTGCCAGCAGCTTACCGAGCGGCTCTAGCACAGATACGCAGTATTTT. Translation: CASSLPSGSSTDTQYF.

The chain recombines TRBV19 with TRBJ1-5, with D hard to call. CDR3 length: 13 amino acids. V lost 6 bases and J lost 9, with 15 bases in between. Germline V CDR1 and CDR2: LNHDA, SQIVND (reference sequence). In DNA, the CDR3 is TGTGCCAGTAGCCGGGAGGGTTTTGGGCCCCAGCATTTT. This translates into CASSREGFGPQHF.

This clonotype showed up many times. This chain links TRBV5-1 with TRBJ1-1, with D unresolved. The germline CDR1 and CDR2 sequences are SGHRS and YFSETQ. V lost 0 bases and J lost 3, with 3 bases in between. There are 12 residues in the CDR3. The CDR3 DNA follows: TGCGCCAGCAGCTTGGTAGACACTGAAGCTTTCTTT. This gives the protein CASSLVDTEAFF.

The CDR3 reads CASSQGGEPVYEQCV. CDR3 sequence (DNA): TGTGCCAGCAGCCAAGGAGGAGAACCCGTCTACGAGCAGTGCGTC. V and J are TRBV3-1 and TRBJ2-7; D call uncertain. CDR3 size: 15 residues. Germline V gene lookup returns CDR1 LGHDT and CDR2 YNNKEL (reference sequence).

This chain links TRBV9 with TRBJ2-1; 11 nucleotides align to TRBD1. Germline V lookup: CDR1 SGDLS, CDR2 YYNGEE. CDR3 length: 16 residues. Trimming at V came to 0 bases and at J to 3 bases, leaving 2 bases not matched to a gene. CDR3 region: CASSVAGTGGYNEQFF. The CDR3 DNA sequence: TGTGCCAGCAGCGTAGCCGGGACAGGGGGCTACAATGAGCAGTTCTTC.